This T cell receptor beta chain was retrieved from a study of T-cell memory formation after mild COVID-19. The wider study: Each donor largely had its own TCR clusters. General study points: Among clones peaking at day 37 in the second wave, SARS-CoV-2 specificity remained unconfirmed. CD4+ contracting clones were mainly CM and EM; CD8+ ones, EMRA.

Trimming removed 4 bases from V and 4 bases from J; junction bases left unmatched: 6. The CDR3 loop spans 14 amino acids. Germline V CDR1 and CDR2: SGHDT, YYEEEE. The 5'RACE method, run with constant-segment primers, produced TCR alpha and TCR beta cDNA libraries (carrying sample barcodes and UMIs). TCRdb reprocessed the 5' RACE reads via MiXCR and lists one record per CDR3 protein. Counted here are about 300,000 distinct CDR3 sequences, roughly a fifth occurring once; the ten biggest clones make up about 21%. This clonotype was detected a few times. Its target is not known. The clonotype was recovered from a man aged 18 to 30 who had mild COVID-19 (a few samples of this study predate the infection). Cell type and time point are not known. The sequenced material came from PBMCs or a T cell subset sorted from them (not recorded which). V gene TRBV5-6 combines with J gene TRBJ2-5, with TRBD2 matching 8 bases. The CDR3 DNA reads TGTGCCAGCAGCCCGGCGGGGGGCTCAGAGACCCAGTACTTC. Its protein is CASSPAGGSETQYF.